The clone carrying this TCR beta chain has a count of ten or more. The sample belongs to a study of T cell repertoires in cytomegalovirus infection. In the study overall: Public TCR beta signatures indicated both CMV infection and matching HLA type.

TCRdb itself ran the reads through MiXCR, one entry per CDR3 protein. The table has 290,000 or so distinct CDR3 sequences, 8% to 10% seen once. Sequenced material: PBMCs. The receptor was derived from a human donor in good health (CMV status not recorded). Some clones in this sample may be carry-over from other donors' samples.

The CDR3 coding sequence is TGCAGTGCTATGGAGAATTCACCCCTCCACTTT. As protein: CSAMENSPLHF. V and J are TRBV20-1 and TRBJ1-6; D call uncertain. The germline V and J ends were trimmed by 4 bases and 7 bases, with 5 bases remaining between them. The length of the CDR3 is 11 residues. The V gene's germline CDR1 is DFQATT and CDR2 SNEGSKA (reference sequence).